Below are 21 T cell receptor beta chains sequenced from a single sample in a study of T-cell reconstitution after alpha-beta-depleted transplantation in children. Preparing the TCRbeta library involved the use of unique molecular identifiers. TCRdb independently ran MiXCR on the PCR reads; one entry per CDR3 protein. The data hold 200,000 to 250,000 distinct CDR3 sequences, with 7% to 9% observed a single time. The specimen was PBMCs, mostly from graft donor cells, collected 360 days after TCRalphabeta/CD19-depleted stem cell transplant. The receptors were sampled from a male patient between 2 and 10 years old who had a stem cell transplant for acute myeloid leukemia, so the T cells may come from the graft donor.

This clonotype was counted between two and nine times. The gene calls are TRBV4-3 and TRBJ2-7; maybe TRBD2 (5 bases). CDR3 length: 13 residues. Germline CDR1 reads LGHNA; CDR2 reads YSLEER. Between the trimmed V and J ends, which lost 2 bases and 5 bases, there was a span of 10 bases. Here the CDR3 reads CASSQQDGDEQYF. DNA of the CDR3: TGCGCCAGCAGCCAACAGGACGGGGACGAGCAGTACTTC.

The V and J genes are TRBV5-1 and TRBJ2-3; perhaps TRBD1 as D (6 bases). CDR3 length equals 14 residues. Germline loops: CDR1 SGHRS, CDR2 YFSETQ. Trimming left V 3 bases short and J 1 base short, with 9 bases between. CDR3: CASSSGVGTDTQYF. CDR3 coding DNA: TGCGCCAGCAGCTCAGGGGTGGGCACAGATACGCAGTATTTT.

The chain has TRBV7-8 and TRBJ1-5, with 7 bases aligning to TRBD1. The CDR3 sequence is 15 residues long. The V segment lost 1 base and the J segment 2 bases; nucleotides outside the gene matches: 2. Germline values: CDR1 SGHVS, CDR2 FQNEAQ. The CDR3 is CASSLDRGRNQPQHF. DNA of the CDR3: TGTGCCAGCAGCTTAGACAGGGGTCGCAATCAGCCCCAGCATTTT.

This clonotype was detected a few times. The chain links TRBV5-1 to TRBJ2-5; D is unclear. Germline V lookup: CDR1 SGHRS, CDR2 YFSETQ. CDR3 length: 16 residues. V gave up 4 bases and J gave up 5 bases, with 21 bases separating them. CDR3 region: CASSTYYRAGVETQYF. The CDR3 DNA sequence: TGCGCCAGCAGCACCTATTACCGGGCCGGAGTCGAGACCCAGTACTTC.

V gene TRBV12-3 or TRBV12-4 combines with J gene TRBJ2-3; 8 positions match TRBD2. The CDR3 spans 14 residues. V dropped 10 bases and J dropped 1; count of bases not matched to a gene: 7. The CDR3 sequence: CATKHGRGTDTQYF. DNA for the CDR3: TGTGCCACCAAGCACGGGAGGGGCACAGATACGCAGTATTTT.

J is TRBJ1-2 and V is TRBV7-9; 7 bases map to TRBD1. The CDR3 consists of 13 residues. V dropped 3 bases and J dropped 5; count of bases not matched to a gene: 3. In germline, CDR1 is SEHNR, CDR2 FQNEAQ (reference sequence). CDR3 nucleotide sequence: TGTGCCAGCAGCTTCAAGGGGGCATATGGCTACACCTTC. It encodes CASSFKGAYGYTF.

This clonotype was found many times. The CDR3 here is CSVRLLARNSYNEQFF. CDR3 coding DNA: TGCAGCGTTAGGTTGCTAGCCCGAAACTCCTACAATGAGCAGTTCTTC. The chain joins TRBV29-1 to TRBJ2-1; D may be TRBD2 (5 bases). Germline V gene data show CDR1 as SQVTM and CDR2 as ANQGSEA. The CDR3 is 16 residues long. With 5 bases removed from V and 0 bases from J, the gap between germline ends came to 17 bases.

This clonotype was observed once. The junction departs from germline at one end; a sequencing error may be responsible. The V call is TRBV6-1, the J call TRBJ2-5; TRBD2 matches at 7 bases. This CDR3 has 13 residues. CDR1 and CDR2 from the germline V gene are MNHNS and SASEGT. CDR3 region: CASLPVGGETRYF. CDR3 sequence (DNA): TGTGCCAGCCTTCCTGTGGGAGGGGAGACCCGGTACTTC.

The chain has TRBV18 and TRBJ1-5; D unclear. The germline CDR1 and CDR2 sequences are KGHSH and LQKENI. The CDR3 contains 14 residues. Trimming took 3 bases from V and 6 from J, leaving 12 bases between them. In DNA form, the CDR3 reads TGTGCCAGCTCACCGAAGGACCCCAGTCAGCCCCAGCATTTT. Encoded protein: CASSPKDPSQPQHF.

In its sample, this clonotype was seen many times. In nucleotides, the CDR3 is TGTGCCAGCAGTTACTCGCCCAGAAACACCGGGGAGCTGTTTTTT. Protein: CASSYSPRNTGELFF. This chain connects TRBV6-5 to TRBJ2-2; the D is unclear. V was clipped by 0 bases and J by 2 bases, with 7 bases between them. Germline CDR1 MNHEY, CDR2 SVGAGI. The CDR3 is 15 amino acids.

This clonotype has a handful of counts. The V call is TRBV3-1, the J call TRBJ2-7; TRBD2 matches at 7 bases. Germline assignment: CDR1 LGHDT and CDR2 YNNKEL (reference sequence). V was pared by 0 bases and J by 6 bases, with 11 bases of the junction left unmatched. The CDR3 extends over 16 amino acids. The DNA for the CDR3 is TGTGCCAGCAGCCAAGAAAGAAGGGACTATCTCACCGAGCAGTACTTC. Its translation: CASSQERRDYLTEQYF.

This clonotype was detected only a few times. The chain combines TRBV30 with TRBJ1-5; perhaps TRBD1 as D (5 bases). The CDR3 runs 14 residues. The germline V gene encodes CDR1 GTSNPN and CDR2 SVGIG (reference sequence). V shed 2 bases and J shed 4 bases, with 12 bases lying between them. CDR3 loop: CAWSSGLLNQPQHF. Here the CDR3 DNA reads TGTGCCTGGAGTTCGGGACTCCTGAATCAGCCCCAGCATTTT.

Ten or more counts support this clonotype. This CDR3 is CASSHEPGQSYEQYF. For the CDR3, the DNA is TGCGCCAGCAGCCATGAACCGGGACAAAGCTACGAGCAGTACTTC. The gene calls are TRBV4-3 and TRBJ2-7, with D possibly being TRBD1 (6 bases). This CDR3 has 15 residues. The V gene's germline CDR1 is LGHNA and CDR2 YSLEER. Trimming pared 3 bases from V and 3 bases from J, leaving 15 bases between.

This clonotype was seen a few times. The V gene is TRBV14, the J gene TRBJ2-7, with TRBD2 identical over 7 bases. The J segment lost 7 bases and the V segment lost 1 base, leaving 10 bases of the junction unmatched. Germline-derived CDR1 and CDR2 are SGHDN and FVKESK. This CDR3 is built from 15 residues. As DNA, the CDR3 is TGTGCCAGCAGCCAAGTACACGGGGGGATGAGTGAGCAGTACTTC. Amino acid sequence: CASSQVHGGMSEQYF.

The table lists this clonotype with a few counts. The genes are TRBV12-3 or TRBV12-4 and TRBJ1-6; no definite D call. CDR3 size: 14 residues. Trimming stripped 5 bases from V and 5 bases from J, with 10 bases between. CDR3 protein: CASSEGLDNSPLHF. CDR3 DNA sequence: TGTGCCAGCAGTGAGGGATTAGATAATTCACCCCTCCACTTT.

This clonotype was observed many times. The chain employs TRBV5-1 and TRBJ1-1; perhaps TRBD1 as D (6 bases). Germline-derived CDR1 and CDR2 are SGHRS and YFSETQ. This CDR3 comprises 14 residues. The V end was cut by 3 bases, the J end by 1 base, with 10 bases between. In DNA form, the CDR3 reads TGCGCCAGCAGCTGGAGGGGGGGGAACACTGAAGCTTTCTTT. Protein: CASSWRGGNTEAFF. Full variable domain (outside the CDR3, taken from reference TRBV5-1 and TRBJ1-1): KAGVTQTPRYLIKTRGQQVTLSCSPISGHRSVSWYQQTPGQGLQFLFEYFSETQRNKGNFPGRFSGRQFSNSRSEMNVSTLELGDSALYLCASSWRGGNTEAFFGQGTRLTVV.

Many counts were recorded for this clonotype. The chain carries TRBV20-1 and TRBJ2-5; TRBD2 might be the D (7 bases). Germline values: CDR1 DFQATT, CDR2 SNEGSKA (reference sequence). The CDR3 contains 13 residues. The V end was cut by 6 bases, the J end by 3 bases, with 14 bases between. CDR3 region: CSAVRGGEETQYF. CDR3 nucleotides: TGCAGTGCCGTGAGGGGGGGAGAAGAGACCCAGTACTTC.

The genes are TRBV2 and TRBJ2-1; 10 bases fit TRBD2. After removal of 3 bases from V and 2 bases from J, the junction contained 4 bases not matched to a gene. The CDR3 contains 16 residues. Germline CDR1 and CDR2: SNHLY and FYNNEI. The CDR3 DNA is TGTGCCAGCAGTGAGCCCACTAGCGGGGCCTACAATGAGCAGTTCTTC. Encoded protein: CASSEPTSGAYNEQFF.

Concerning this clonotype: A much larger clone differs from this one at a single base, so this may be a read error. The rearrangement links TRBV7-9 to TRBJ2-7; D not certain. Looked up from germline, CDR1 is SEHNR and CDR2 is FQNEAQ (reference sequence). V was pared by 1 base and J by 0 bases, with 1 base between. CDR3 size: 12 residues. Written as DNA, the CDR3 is TGTGCCAGCAGCTTAGTCTCCTACGAGCAGTACGTC. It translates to CASSLVSYEQYV.

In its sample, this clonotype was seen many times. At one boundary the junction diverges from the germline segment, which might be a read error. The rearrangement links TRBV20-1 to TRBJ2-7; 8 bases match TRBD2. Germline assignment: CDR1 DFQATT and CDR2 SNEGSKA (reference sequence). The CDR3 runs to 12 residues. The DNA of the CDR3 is TGCAGTACTAGCGGAGCCCACTACGAGCAGTACTTC. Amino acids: CSTSGAHYEQYF.

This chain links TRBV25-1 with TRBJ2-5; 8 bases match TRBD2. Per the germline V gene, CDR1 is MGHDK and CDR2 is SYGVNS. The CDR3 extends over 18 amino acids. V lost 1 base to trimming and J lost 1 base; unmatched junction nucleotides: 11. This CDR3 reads CASSEFMVSGIPQETQYF. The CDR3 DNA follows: TGTGCCAGCAGTGAATTCATGGTTAGCGGGATACCCCAAGAGACCCAGTACTTC.